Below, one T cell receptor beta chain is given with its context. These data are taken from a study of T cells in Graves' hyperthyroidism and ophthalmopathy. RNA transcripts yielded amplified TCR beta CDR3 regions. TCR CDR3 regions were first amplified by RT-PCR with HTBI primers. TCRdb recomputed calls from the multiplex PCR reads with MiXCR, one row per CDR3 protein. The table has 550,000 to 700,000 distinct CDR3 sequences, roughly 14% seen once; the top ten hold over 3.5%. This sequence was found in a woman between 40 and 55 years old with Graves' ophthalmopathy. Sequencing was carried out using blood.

Here the CDR3 DNA reads TGTGCCAGCAGTTACGGGGGCAGAAGGAGCTCCTACGAGCAGTACTTC. This codes for CASSYGGRRSSYEQYF. J is TRBJ2-7 and V is TRBV6-5; D might be TRBD1 (6 bases). Germline CDR1 and CDR2: MNHEY and SVGAGI. The CDR3 has 16 residues. With 2 bases removed from V and 0 bases from J, the gap between germline ends came to 14 bases.